Each of the 18 T cell receptor beta chains below was sequenced from the same sample in a study of OX40 agonist ivuxolimab in advanced cancers. Repertoires were generated with immunoSEQ multiplex PCR, while TCRdb's copy carries only in-frame clones and drops some. The sample contains over 45,000 clones, 65% to 85% of which appear only once. The sequences come from CD4+ or CD8+ T cells sorted from blood, collected in a trial of the OX40 agonist ivuxolimab. The receptors originated from an adult with an advanced solid tumor such as melanoma, head and neck, liver or kidney cancer.

The rearrangement uses TRBV7-2 and TRBJ2-2; D gene unclear. The CDR3 extends over 14 amino acids. V lost 2 bases to trimming and J lost 1 base, with 5 bases between them. Germline loops: CDR1 SGHTA, CDR2 FQGNSA. This CDR3 reads CASSLNWNTGELFF. CDR3 nucleotides: TGTGCCAGCAGCTTAAATTGGAACACCGGGGAGCTGTTTTTT.

This clone came up once. The V gene is TRBV5-4, the J gene TRBJ1-5; 7 bases map to TRBD1. The CDR3 totals 15 residues. Germline V lookup: CDR1 SGHNT, CDR2 YYREEE (reference sequence). V lost 0 bases to trimming and J lost 5 bases; unmatched junction nucleotides: 5. The CDR3 DNA sequence: TGTGCCAGCAGCTTGGGTCCCGGGACAGATCAGCCCCAGCATTTT. Translation: CASSLGPGTDQPQHF. Using reference TRBV5-4 and TRBJ1-5 for the parts outside the CDR3, the full variable domain is ETGVTQSPTHLIKTRGQQVTLRCSSQSGHNTVSWYQQALGQGPQFIFQYYREEENGRGNFPPRFSGLQFPNYSSELNVNALELDDSALYLCASSLGPGTDQPQHFGDGTRLSIL.

This sequence joins TRBV5-2 and TRBJ2-5; no DNA check was done on the table's D call, TRBD1. TRBV5-2 is given as a pseudogene. CDR3 length: 14 amino acids. The CDR3 bases are TGTGCCAGCAGCCAAAACAGTGTGCGCGAGACCCAGTACTTC. Amino acid sequence: CASSQNSVRETQYF.

This chain connects TRBV6-5 to TRBJ2-7, with D possibly TRBD1 on 6 matching bases. CDR1 is MNHEY and CDR2 is SVGAGI in the germline V gene. The CDR3 is 12 amino acids. The V end was cut by 7 bases, the J end by 2 bases, with 9 bases between. The CDR3 DNA is TGTGCCAGCACGGACAGTCCCTACGAGCAGTACTTC. Its protein product is CASTDSPYEQYF.

This clone was picked up one time. Here the CDR3 reads CASSGLRGRTYGYTF. CDR3 sequence (DNA): TGTGCCAGCAGTGGGCTTCGAGGGAGGACGTATGGCTACACCTTC. J is TRBJ1-2 and V is TRBV2, with D uncertain. V lost 4 bases, J lost 5 bases, and 17 bases lay in between. This CDR3 has 15 residues. Germline CDR1 reads SNHLY; CDR2 reads FYNNEI. The variable domain in full, with the rest retrieved from reference TRBV2 and TRBJ1-2, is EPEVTQTPSHQVTQMGQEVILRCVPISNHLYFYWYRQILGQKVEFLVSFYNNEISEKSEIFDDQFSVERPDGSNFTLKIRSTKLEDSAMYFCASSGLRGRTYGYTFGSGTRLTVV.

The J gene is TRBJ2-1, the V gene TRBV5-1, with D unresolved. Germline CDR1 reads SGHRS; CDR2 reads YFSETQ. V was pared by 4 bases and J by 5 bases, with 16 bases between. The CDR3 spans 15 residues. CDR3: CASSLAAGRNNEQFF. DNA of the CDR3: TGCGCCAGCAGCCTGGCGGCAGGCAGGAACAATGAGCAGTTCTTC.

The chain carries TRBV4-1 and TRBJ1-6; a weak D match, TRBD1 (6 bases). Germline assignment: CDR1 MGHRA and CDR2 YSYEKL. Trimming stripped 6 bases from V and 5 bases from J, with 11 bases between. This CDR3 contains 14 residues. Written as DNA, the CDR3 is TGCGCCAGCAGGAGGGACAACGATAATTCACCCCTCCACTTT. Its protein product is CASRRDNDNSPLHF.

A single count supports this clone. The chain is built from TRBV7-9 and TRBJ2-7; tentative D call: TRBD1 (6 bases). Germline loops: CDR1 SEHNR, CDR2 FQNEAQ (reference sequence). Trimming took 3 bases from V and 8 from J, leaving 11 bases between them. This CDR3 contains 12 residues. The CDR3 loop reads CASSFGTHKQYF. For the CDR3, the DNA is TGTGCCAGCAGCTTCGGGACACACAAGCAGTACTTC.

This chain links TRBV5-4 with TRBJ2-5, with TRBD1 matching 8 bases. With 2 bases clipped from V and 1 base from J, the junction kept 1 base outside the gene matches. CDR3 length: 14 residues. In germline, CDR1 is SGHNT, CDR2 YYREEE (reference sequence). The CDR3 DNA sequence: TGTGCCAGCAGCTTTGGACAGGGCCAAGAGACCCAGTACTTC. Protein sequence: CASSFGQGQETQYF.

The chain is built from TRBV27 and TRBJ2-7; D not resolved. V shed 3 bases and J shed 3 bases, with 9 bases lying between them. Looked up from germline, CDR1 is MNHEY and CDR2 is SMNVEV (reference sequence). The CDR3 length is 13 residues. In nucleotides, the CDR3 is TGTGCCAGCAGTTTTTACGGGTACTACGAGCAGTACTTC. Residues: CASSFYGYYEQYF.

Here the CDR3 reads CASSLYTGVNTEAFF. The CDR3 bases are TGTGCCAGCAGCTTATACACAGGGGTGAACACTGAAGCTTTCTTT. The rearrangement joins TRBV7-9 to TRBJ1-1; the match to TRBD1 covers 7 bases. Per germline, CDR1 SEHNR and CDR2 FQNEAQ (reference sequence). J lost 0 bases, V lost 2 bases, and 3 bases had no gene match. The CDR3 extends over 15 amino acids. Full variable domain (outside the CDR3, taken from reference TRBV7-9 and TRBJ1-1): DTGVSQNPRHKITKRGQNVTFRCDPISEHNRLYWYRQTLGQGPEFLTYFQNEAQLEKSRLLSDRFSAERPKGSFSTLEIQRTEQGDSAMYLCASSLYTGVNTEAFFGQGTRLTVV.

CDR3 DNA sequence: TGTGCCAGCAGGCCGGGACCCGGATCACCCCTCCACTTT. Encoded protein: CASRPGPGSPLHF. V and J are TRBV5-6 and TRBJ1-6; TRBD1 is a possible D gene (5 bases). The CDR3 is made up of 13 amino acids. Germline assignment: CDR1 SGHDT and CDR2 YYEEEE. Trimming removed 5 bases from V and 10 bases from J, with 13 bases in between. The full variable domain, its missing parts supplied by reference TRBV5-6 and TRBJ1-6, is DAGVTQSPTHLIKTRGQQVTLRCSPKSGHDTVSWYQQALGQGPQFIFQYYEEEERQRGNFPDRFSGHQFPNYSSELNVNALLLGDSALYLCASRPGPGSPLHFGNGTRLTVT.

This chain links TRBV25-1 with TRBJ2-1, with 9 bases that match TRBD2. V lost 2 bases, J lost 5 bases, and 13 bases stayed unmatched. The CDR3 is made up of 18 amino acids. Germline lookup yields CDR1 MGHDK and CDR2 SYGVNS. DNA of the CDR3: TGTGCCAGCAGTGAAGTGGGGGTAGCGGGAGAACGGAACAATGAGCAGTTCTTC. Translated, it gives CASSEVGVAGERNNEQFF.

The chain carries TRBV7-9 and TRBJ2-2; D is unclear. Germline V gene data show CDR1 as SEHNR and CDR2 as FQNEAQ (reference sequence). Trimming stripped 1 base from V and 1 base from J, with 4 bases between. The CDR3 is made up of 14 amino acids. CDR3 in amino acids: CASSLVQNTGELFF. DNA for the CDR3: TGTGCCAGCAGCTTAGTTCAGAACACCGGGGAGCTGTTTTTT.

This clone has a single count. This chain joins TRBV11-2 and TRBJ2-1; tentatively, D is TRBD2 (6 bases). The CDR3 runs to 15 residues. V was cut by 2 bases and J by 6 bases, with 14 bases left in between. CDR1 and CDR2 (germline): SGHAT, FQNNGV. The CDR3 DNA reads as TGTGCCAGCAGCTTAATGAGACTAGTTTCCAATGAGCAGTTCTTC. Protein product: CASSLMRLVSNEQFF.

This clone was counted a single time. The chain employs TRBV5-6 and TRBJ1-1; a weak D match, TRBD1 (6 bases). The germline V and J ends were trimmed by 4 bases and 5 bases, with 15 bases remaining between them. The CDR3 spans 14 residues. Germline loops: CDR1 SGHDT, CDR2 YYEEEE. CDR3 amino acids: CASSPYGGRTEAFF. CDR3 in DNA: TGTGCCAGCAGCCCCTACGGGGGGCGTACTGAAGCTTTCTTT.

The J gene is TRBJ1-5, the V gene TRBV25-1; D gene unclear. With 3 bases removed from V and 5 bases from J, the gap between germline ends came to 5 bases. The germline CDR1 and CDR2 sequences are MGHDK and SYGVNS. The CDR3 has 12 amino acids. In nucleotides, the CDR3 is TGTGCCAGCAGTGATGGTTATCAGCCCCAGCATTTT. Its protein product is CASSDGYQPQHF. The full variable domain, with the rest looked up from reference TRBV25-1 and TRBJ1-5, is EADIYQTPRYLVIGTGKKITLECSQTMGHDKMYWYQQDPGMELHLIHYSYGVNSTEKGDLSSESTVSRIRTEHFPLTLESARPSHTSQYLCASSDGYQPQHFGDGTRLSIL.

This rearrangement joins TRBV6-5 to TRBJ2-3; 9 nucleotides line up with TRBD2. There are 13 residues in the CDR3. J gave up 8 bases and V 6 bases, and 6 bases lay outside the gene matches. CDR1 and CDR2 (germline): MNHEY, SVGAGI. The CDR3 region is CASSQREVGTQYF. In DNA, the CDR3 is TGTGCCAGCAGCCAGCGGGAGGTCGGTACGCAGTATTTT.